This T cell receptor (beta chain) derives from a study of cytomegalovirus exposure and HLA in healthy donors. General study findings and limits: TCR beta V- and J-gene trimming, according to a later analysis, was linked to a missense DCLRE1C variant. Associated with cytomegalovirus, according to the listing, were approximately 160 TCR beta chains.

This clone was seen a few times. Its antigen is not identified. V lost 0 bases and J 6 bases, leaving 18 bases between the germline ends. Germline CDR1 SGHTA, CDR2 FQGNSA. The CDR3 totals 16 residues. PCR involved 60 Vbeta and 13 Jbeta primers. Data came from immunoSEQ multiplex PCR; TCRdb stores just in-frame clones and leaves some out. The table lists approximately 92,000 clones, 70% to 85% of them singletons, with about 8% in the top ten. Sample: PBMCs. The chain recombines TRBV7-2 with TRBJ2-7; tentatively, D is TRBD1 (5 bases). This TCR was recovered from a man between 60 and 75 years old in good health and CMV-seronegative. This CDR3 is CASSLAPGRVGSEQYF. In nucleotides, the CDR3 is TGTGCCAGCAGCTTAGCCCCCGGCAGGGTGGGAAGCGAGCAGTACTTC.